This T cell receptor beta chain was identified in a study of control samples from healthy donors and cancer patients. The CDR3 has 16 residues. After removal of 3 bases from V and 3 bases from J, the junction contained 8 bases not matched to a gene. Germline V lookup: CDR1 KGHSH, CDR2 LQKENI. Some clones are missing from TCRdb's copy, which holds only in-frame ones; the method was immunoSEQ multiplex PCR. The sample includes about 98,000 clones, under 95% seen only once; the top ten take around 2.3%. The sequence came from a woman in her late teens or twenties in good health. The chain has TRBV18 and TRBJ2-1; TRBD2 aligns across 7 bases. Sequencing was performed on blood. CDR3 bases: TGTGCCAGCTCACCTATCGCGACTAGCAACTACAATGAGCAGTTCTTC. It is translated as CASSPIATSNYNEQFF.